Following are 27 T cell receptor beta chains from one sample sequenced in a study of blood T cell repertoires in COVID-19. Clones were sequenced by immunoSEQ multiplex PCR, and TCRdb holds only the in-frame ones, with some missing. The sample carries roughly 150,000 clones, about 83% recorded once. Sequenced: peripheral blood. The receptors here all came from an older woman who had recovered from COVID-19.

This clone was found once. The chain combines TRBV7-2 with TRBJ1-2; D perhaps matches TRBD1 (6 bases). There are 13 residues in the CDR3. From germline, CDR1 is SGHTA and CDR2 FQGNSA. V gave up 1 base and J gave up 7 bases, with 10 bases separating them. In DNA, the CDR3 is TGTGCCAGCAGCTTAGGGTCAGGGGTTGGCTACACCTTC. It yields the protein CASSLGSGVGYTF. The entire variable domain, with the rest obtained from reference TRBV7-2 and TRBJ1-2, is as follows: GAGVSQSPSNKVTEKGKDVELRCDPISGHTALYWYRQSLGQGLEFLIYFQGNSAPDKSGLPSDRFSAERTGGSVSTLTIQRTQQEDSAVYLCASSLGSGVGYTFGSGTRLTVV.

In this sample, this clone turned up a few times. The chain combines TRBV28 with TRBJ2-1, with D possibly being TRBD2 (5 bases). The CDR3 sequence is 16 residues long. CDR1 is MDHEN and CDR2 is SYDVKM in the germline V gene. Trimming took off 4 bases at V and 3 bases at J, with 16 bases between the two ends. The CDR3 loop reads CASSSLEAWYYNEQFF. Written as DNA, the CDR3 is TGTGCCAGCAGTTCTCTGGAGGCCTGGTACTACAATGAGCAGTTCTTC.

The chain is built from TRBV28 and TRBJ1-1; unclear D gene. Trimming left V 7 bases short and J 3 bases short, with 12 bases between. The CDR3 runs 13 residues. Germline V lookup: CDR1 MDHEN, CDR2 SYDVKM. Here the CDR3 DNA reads TGTGCCAGCATCCCACCCGGGTACACTGAAGCTTTCTTT. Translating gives CASIPPGYTEAFF. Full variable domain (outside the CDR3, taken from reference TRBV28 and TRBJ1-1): DVKVTQSSRYLVKRTGEKVFLECVQDMDHENMFWYRQDPGLGLRLIYFSYDVKMKEKGDIPEGYSVSREKKERFSLILESASTNQTSMYLCASIPPGYTEAFFGQGTRLTVV.

In nucleotides, the CDR3 is TGTGCCAGCTCACCACCCCAAGGGAGAGAGACCCAGTACTTC. It yields the protein CASSPPQGRETQYF. The V call is TRBV18, the J call TRBJ2-5, with a tentative D call TRBD2 (5 bases). V lost 0 bases to trimming and J lost 4 bases, with 9 bases between them. CDR3 length: 14 amino acids. Germline CDR1 is KGHSH and CDR2 is LQKENI.

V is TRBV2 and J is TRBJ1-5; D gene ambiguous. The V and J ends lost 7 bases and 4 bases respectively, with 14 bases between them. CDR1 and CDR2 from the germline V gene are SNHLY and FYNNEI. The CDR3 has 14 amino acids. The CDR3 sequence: CASTNTGGNQPQHF. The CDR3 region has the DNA TGTGCCAGCACCAACACGGGTGGTAATCAGCCCCAGCATTTT. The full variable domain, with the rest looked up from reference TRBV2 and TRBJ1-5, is EPEVTQTPSHQVTQMGQEVILRCVPISNHLYFYWYRQILGQKVEFLVSFYNNEISEKSEIFDDQFSVERPDGSNFTLKIRSTKLEDSAMYFCASTNTGGNQPQHFGDGTRLSIL.

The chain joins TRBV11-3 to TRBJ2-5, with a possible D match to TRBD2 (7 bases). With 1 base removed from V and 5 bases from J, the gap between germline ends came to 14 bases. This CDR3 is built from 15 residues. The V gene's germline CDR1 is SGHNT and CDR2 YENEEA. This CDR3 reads CASSLGRGGYETQYF. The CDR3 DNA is TGTGCCAGCAGCTTAGGGAGGGGGGGGTACGAGACCCAGTACTTC.

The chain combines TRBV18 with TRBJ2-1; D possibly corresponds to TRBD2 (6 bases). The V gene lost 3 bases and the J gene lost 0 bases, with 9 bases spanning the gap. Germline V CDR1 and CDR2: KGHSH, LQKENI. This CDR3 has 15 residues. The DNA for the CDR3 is TGTGCCAGCTCACCGTGGGGAGGCTCCTACAATGAGCAGTTCTTC. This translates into CASSPWGGSYNEQFF.

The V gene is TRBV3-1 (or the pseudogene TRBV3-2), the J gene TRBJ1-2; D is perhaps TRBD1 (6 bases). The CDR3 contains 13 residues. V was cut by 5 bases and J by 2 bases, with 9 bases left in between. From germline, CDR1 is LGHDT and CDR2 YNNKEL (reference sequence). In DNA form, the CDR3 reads TGTGCCAGCAGCTATGGACAGAACTATGGCTACACCTTC. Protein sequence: CASSYGQNYGYTF.

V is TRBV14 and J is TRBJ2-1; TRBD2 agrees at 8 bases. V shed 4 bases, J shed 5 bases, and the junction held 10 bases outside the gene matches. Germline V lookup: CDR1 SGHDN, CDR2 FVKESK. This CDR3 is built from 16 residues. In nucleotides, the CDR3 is TGTGCCAGCAGCCCCTGGGGGAGCGGGGGCCACAATGAGCAGTTCTTC. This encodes CASSPWGSGGHNEQFF.

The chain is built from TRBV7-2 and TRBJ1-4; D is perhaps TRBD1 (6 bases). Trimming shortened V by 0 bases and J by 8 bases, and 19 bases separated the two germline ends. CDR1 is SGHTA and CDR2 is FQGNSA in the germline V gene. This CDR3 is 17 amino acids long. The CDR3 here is CASSLASYPRGREKLFF. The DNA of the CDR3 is TGTGCCAGCAGCTTAGCTTCTTACCCCAGGGGTCGGGAAAAACTGTTTTTT.

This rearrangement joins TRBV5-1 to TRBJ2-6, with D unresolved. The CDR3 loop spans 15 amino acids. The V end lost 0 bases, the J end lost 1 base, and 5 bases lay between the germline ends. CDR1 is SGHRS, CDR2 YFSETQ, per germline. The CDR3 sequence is CASSLARSGANVLTF. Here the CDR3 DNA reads TGCGCCAGCAGCTTGGCGCGGTCTGGGGCCAACGTCCTGACTTTC. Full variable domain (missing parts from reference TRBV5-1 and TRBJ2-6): KAGVTQTPRYLIKTRGQQVTLSCSPISGHRSVSWYQQTPGQGLQFLFEYFSETQRNKGNFPGRFSGRQFSNSRSEMNVSTLELGDSALYLCASSLARSGANVLTFGAGSRLTVL.

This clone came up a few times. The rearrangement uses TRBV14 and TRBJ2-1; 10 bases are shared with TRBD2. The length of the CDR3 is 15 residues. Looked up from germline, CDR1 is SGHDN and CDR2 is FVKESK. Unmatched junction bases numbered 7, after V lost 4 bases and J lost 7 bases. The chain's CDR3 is CASSPLAGEWNEQFF. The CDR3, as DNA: TGTGCCAGCAGCCCTCTAGCGGGAGAGTGGAATGAGCAGTTCTTC.

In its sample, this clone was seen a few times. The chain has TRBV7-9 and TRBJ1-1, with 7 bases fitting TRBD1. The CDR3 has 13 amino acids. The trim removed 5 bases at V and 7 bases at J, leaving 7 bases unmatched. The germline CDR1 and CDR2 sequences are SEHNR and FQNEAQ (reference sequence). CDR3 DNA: TGTGCCAGCAGCCAAAGACAGGGTGGTGAAGCTTTCTTT. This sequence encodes CASSQRQGGEAFF.

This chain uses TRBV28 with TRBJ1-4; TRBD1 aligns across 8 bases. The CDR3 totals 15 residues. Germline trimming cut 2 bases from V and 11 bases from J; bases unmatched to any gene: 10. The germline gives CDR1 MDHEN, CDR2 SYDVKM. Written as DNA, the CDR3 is TGTGCCAGCAGTTTAAGCAGGACAGGGACGAGGAAACTGTTTTTT. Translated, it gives CASSLSRTGTRKLFF.

The chain's CDR3 is CATSTPQGTNEKLFF. As DNA, the CDR3 is TGTGCCACCAGCACACCACAGGGTACGAATGAAAAACTGTTTTTT. The chain recombines TRBV15 with TRBJ1-4; tentatively, D is TRBD1 (6 bases). V lost 4 bases to trimming and J lost 5 bases, with 14 bases between them. In germline, CDR1 is LNHNV, CDR2 YYDKDF (reference sequence). There are 15 residues in the CDR3. Variable domain in full (rest from reference TRBV15 and TRBJ1-4): DAMVIQNPRYQVTQFGKPVTLSCSQTLNHNVMYWYQQKSSQAPKLLFHYYDKDFNNEADTPDNFQSRRPNTSFCFLDIRSPGLGDTAMYLCATSTPQGTNEKLFFGSGTQLSVL.

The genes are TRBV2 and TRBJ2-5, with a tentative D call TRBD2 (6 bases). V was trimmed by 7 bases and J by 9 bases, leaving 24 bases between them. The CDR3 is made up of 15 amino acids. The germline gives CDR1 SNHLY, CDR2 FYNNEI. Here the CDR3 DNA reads TGTGCCAGCAACAACCCCGTGACTAGAAGTGGGCCCCAGTACTTC. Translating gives CASNNPVTRSGPQYF.

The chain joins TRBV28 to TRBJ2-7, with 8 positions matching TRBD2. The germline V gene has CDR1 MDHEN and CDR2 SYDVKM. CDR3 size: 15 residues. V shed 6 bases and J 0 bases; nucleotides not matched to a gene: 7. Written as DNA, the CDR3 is TGTGCCAGCAGACCCACCGGGACTAGCTCCTACGAGCAGTACTTC. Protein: CASRPTGTSSYEQYF.

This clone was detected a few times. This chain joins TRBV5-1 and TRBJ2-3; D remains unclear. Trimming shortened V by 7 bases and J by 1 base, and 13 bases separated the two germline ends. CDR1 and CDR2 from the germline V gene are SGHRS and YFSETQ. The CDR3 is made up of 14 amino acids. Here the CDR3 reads CASGLALGTDTQYF. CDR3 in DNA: TGCGCCAGCGGTCTGGCCCTTGGCACAGATACGCAGTATTTT.

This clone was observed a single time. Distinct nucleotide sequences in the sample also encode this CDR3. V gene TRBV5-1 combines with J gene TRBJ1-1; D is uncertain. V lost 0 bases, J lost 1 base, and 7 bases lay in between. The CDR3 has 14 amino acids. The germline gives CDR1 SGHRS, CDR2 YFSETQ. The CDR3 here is CASSLVAGNTEAFF. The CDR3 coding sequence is TGCGCCAGCAGCTTGGTGGCAGGGAACACTGAAGCTTTCTTT.

The DNA for the CDR3 is TGTGCCAGCAGCCAAGATTTCCCCCCGAATGAGCAGTTCTTC. Its translation is CASSQDFPPNEQFF. J is TRBJ2-1 and V is TRBV14; D uncertain. CDR1 and CDR2 from the germline V gene are SGHDN and FVKESK. The CDR3 is 14 amino acids. V lost 0 bases to trimming and J lost 7 bases, with 10 bases between them. The full variable domain, its missing parts supplied by reference TRBV14 and TRBJ2-1, is EAGVTQFPSHSVIEKGQTVTLRCDPISGHDNLYWYRRVMGKEIKFLLHFVKESKQDESGMPNNRFLAERTGGTYSTLKVQPAELEDSGVYFCASSQDFPPNEQFFGPGTRLTVL.

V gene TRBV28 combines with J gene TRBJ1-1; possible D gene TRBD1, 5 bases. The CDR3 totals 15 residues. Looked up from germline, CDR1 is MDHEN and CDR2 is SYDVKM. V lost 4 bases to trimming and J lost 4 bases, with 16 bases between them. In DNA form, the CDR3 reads TGTGCCAGCAGTTCCCATATCGGGGGGATCACTGAAGCTTTCTTT. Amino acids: CASSSHIGGITEAFF.

The CDR3 DNA reads as TGTGCCAGCTCACCACGAGTCAGGGGGGACACTGAAGCTTTCTTT. Residues: CASSPRVRGDTEAFF. The chain carries TRBV18 and TRBJ1-1; 7 nucleotides match TRBD1. The CDR3 is 15 residues long. After removal of 1 base from V and 3 bases from J, the junction contained 5 bases not matched to a gene. Germline values: CDR1 KGHSH, CDR2 LQKENI. Together with reference TRBV18 and TRBJ1-1, the CDR3 gives the full variable domain: NAGVMQNPRHLVRRRGQEARLRCSPMKGHSHVYWYRQLPEEGLKFMVYLQKENIIDESGMPKERFSAEFPKEGPSILRIQQVVRGDSAAYFCASSPRVRGDTEAFFGQGTRLTVV.

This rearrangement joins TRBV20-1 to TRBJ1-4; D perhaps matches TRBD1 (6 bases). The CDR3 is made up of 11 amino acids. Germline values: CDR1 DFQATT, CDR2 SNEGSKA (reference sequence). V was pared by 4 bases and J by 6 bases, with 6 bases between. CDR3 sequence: CSAKGDEKLFF. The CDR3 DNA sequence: TGCAGTGCTAAGGGGGATGAAAAACTGTTTTTT.

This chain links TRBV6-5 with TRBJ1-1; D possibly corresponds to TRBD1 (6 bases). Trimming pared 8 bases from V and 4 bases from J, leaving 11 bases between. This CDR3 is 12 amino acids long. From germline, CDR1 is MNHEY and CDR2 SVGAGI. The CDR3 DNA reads TGTGCCAGCGGAACAGGGTTCACTGAAGCTTTCTTT. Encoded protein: CASGTGFTEAFF.

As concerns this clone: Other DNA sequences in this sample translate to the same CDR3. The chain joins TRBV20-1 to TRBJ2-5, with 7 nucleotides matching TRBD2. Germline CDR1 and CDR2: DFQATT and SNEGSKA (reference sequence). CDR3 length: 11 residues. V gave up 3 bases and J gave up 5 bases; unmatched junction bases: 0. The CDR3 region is CSARGGETQYF. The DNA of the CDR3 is TGCAGTGCTAGGGGAGGGGAGACCCAGTACTTC.

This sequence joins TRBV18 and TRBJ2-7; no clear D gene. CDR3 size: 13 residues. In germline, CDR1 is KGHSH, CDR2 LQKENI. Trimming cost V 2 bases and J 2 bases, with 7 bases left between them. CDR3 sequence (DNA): TGTGCCAGCTCACCATGGGCAGCCTACGAGCAGTACTTC. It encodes CASSPWAAYEQYF. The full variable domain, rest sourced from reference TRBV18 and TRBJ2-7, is NAGVMQNPRHLVRRRGQEARLRCSPMKGHSHVYWYRQLPEEGLKFMVYLQKENIIDESGMPKERFSAEFPKEGPSILRIQQVVRGDSAAYFCASSPWAAYEQYFGPGTRLTVT.

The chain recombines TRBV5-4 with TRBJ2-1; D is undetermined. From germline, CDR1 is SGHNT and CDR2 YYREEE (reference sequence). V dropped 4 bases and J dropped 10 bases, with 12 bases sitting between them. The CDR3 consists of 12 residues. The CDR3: CASSPKPREQFF. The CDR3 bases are TGTGCCAGCAGCCCGAAACCCAGGGAGCAGTTCTTC.